One sample yielded the 17 T cell receptor beta chains listed below, sequenced in a study of shared T cell receptors in the human thymus. Clones were sequenced by immunoSEQ multiplex PCR, and TCRdb holds only the in-frame ones, with some missing. The data hold under 700,000 clones, with around 82% observed a single time. These data were also filed under a second study, of human thymus T cells.

Material: thymocytes. These receptors originate from a boy in the first two years of life with a congenital heart defect.

The CDR3 DNA is TGCGCCAGCAGCCTCAGGTGGGAGAGGGCAGATACGCAGTATTTT. Protein sequence: CASSLRWERADTQYF. V gene TRBV4-1 combines with J gene TRBJ2-3, with D possibly TRBD2 on 5 matching bases. Germline V gives CDR1 MGHRA, CDR2 YSYEKL. The V end lost 4 bases, the J end lost 4 bases, and 15 bases lay between the germline ends. The CDR3 has 15 residues.

The table lists this clone with a few counts. The V and J genes are TRBV13 and TRBJ2-3, with 15 bases that match TRBD2. Germline trimming cut 7 bases from V and 2 bases from J; bases unmatched to any gene: 13. Germline lookup yields CDR1 PRHDT and CDR2 FYEKMQ (reference sequence). The CDR3 is 19 amino acids. CDR3: CASIITGGTSGRHTDTQYF. CDR3 bases: TGTGCCAGCATCATCACGGGCGGGACTAGCGGGAGGCACACAGATACGCAGTATTTT.

This chain connects TRBV27 to TRBJ2-3; maybe TRBD2 (6 bases). Germline assignment: CDR1 MNHEY and CDR2 SMNVEV (reference sequence). This CDR3 has 17 residues. V shed 3 bases and J shed 0 bases, with 16 bases lying between them. The DNA of the CDR3 is TGTGCCAGCAGTTTCGAATTAGCGGACCCAAGCACAGATACGCAGTATTTT. Residues: CASSFELADPSTDTQYF.

The V gene is TRBV14, the J gene TRBJ2-1; TRBD2 might be the D (5 bases). V shed 0 bases and J shed 0 bases, with 12 bases lying between them. Germline V gene sequence: CDR1 SGHDN, CDR2 FVKESK. This CDR3 is 17 amino acids long. The CDR3 DNA reads TGTGCCAGCAGCCAAGATCAGCGGAGAACCTCCTACAATGAGCAGTTCTTC. It specifies CASSQDQRRTSYNEQFF.

The V gene is TRBV4-2, the J gene TRBJ2-3; 7 bases line up with TRBD2. The trim removed 3 bases at V and 2 bases at J, leaving 2 bases unmatched. CDR1 and CDR2 from the germline V gene are LGHNA and YNFKEQ. The CDR3 is made up of 14 amino acids. CDR3 amino acids: CASSHGTNTDTQYF. CDR3 DNA: TGTGCCAGCAGCCACGGGACTAACACAGATACGCAGTATTTT.

This chain uses TRBV30 with TRBJ1-3, with 8 nucleotides matching TRBD1. This CDR3 is 17 amino acids long. Unmatched junction bases numbered 15, after V lost 3 bases and J lost 5 bases. Germline V gene lookup returns CDR1 GTSNPN and CDR2 SVGIG (reference sequence). The CDR3 is CAWSLIRGHNQRNTIYF. The CDR3 DNA sequence: TGTGCCTGGAGCCTCATCAGGGGGCACAATCAAAGAAACACCATATATTTT.

The chain couples TRBV2 to TRBJ2-1; D is possibly TRBD2 (7 bases). CDR3 length: 13 amino acids. Germline V gene sequence: CDR1 SNHLY, CDR2 FYNNEI. CDR3 coding DNA: TGTGCAGGGGGGGGATTCTCCTACAATGAGCAGTTCTTC. It encodes CAGGGFSYNEQFF. The full variable domain, completed using reference TRBV2 and TRBJ2-1, is EPEVTQTPSHQVTQMGQEVILRCVPISNHLYFYWYRQILGQKVEFLVSFYNNEISEKSEIFDDQFSVERPDGSNFTLKIRSTKLEDSAMYFCAGGGFSYNEQFFGPGTRLTVL.

This clone was detected once. The CDR3 coding sequence is TGTGCCAGCAGCTCCGGGACTAGCGGGAGCGGCTACGAGCAGTACTTC. This sequence encodes CASSSGTSGSGYEQYF. This chain links TRBV5-6 with TRBJ2-7; 14 bases align to TRBD2. Germline values: CDR1 SGHDT, CDR2 YYEEEE. The CDR3 contains 16 residues. The V and J ends lost 3 bases and 3 bases, in that order; junction bases with no gene match: 5.

The V and J genes are TRBV20-1 and TRBJ1-1; no definite D call. Trimming removed 0 bases from V and 7 bases from J, with 6 bases in between. Per the germline V gene, CDR1 is DFQATT and CDR2 is SNEGSKA (reference sequence). The CDR3 is 11 amino acids. CDR3 DNA sequence: TGCAGTGCTAGAGAGAGGAGTGAAGCTTTCTTT. This encodes CSARERSEAFF.

The chain employs TRBV9 and TRBJ1-2, with D maybe TRBD1 (5 bases). The V and J ends lost 3 bases and 6 bases respectively, with 12 bases between them. This CDR3 is 13 amino acids long. The germline gives CDR1 SGDLS, CDR2 YYNGEE. The CDR3 DNA reads as TGTGCCAGCAGCGCCGGACATACCGATGGCTACACCTTC. Its translation: CASSAGHTDGYTF.

The CDR3 bases are TGTGCTATCAAGGGGACTAGCGGGAGTAGAAACAATGAGCAGTTCTTC. Translated: CAIKGTSGSRNNEQFF. V gene TRBV7-4 combines with J gene TRBJ2-1; 14 bases are a match to TRBD2. The V gene's germline CDR1 is SGHVT and CDR2 SQSDAQ. The CDR3 has 16 residues.

The chain recombines TRBV7-9 with TRBJ2-5; D possibly corresponds to TRBD2 (6 bases). Trimming pared 1 base from V and 9 bases from J, leaving 9 bases between. This CDR3 region has 12 residues. The V gene's germline CDR1 is SEHNR and CDR2 FQNEAQ (reference sequence). CDR3 protein: CASSLGGGAQYF. In nucleotides, the CDR3 is TGTGCCAGCAGCTTAGGTGGAGGGGCCCAGTACTTC.

The CDR3 loop reads CASRDGLGANYGYTF. The CDR3 DNA reads TGTGCCAGCAGGGACGGACTTGGAGCTAACTATGGCTACACCTTC. The chain uses TRBV7-9 and TRBJ1-2; D not certain. The germline V gene has CDR1 SEHNR and CDR2 FQNEAQ (reference sequence). V gave up 6 bases and J gave up 0 bases, with 14 bases separating them. The CDR3 totals 15 residues.

The CDR3 is CASSSGQGANYGYTF. CDR3 nucleotide sequence: TGTGCCAGCAGCTCTGGACAGGGGGCGAACTATGGCTACACCTTC. The chain carries TRBV7-8 and TRBJ1-2; 11 positions match TRBD1. From germline, CDR1 is SGHVS and CDR2 FQNEAQ. CDR3 size: 15 residues. Trimming took 4 bases from V and 2 from J; bases not matched to a gene: 3.

This clone was seen only once. This chain connects TRBV29-1 to TRBJ2-7, with TRBD1 matching over 11 bases. After removal of 0 bases from V and 6 bases from J, the junction contained 10 bases not matched to a gene. The CDR3 extends over 16 amino acids. The V gene's germline CDR1 is SQVTM and CDR2 ANQGSEA. The CDR3 loop reads CSVEDPRDRGKLEQYF. Written as DNA, the CDR3 is TGCAGCGTTGAAGATCCTAGGGACAGGGGGAAACTCGAGCAGTACTTC.

V gene TRBV6-5 combines with J gene TRBJ2-7; 11 nucleotides align to TRBD1. Germline V lookup: CDR1 MNHEY, CDR2 SVGAGI. The V gene end was trimmed by 4 bases and the J gene end by 4 bases; junction bases not matched to a gene: 9. The CDR3 extends over 16 amino acids. This CDR3 reads CASSSQPGQGDYEQYF. CDR3 coding DNA: TGTGCCAGCAGTTCCCAACCGGGACAGGGGGATTACGAGCAGTACTTC.

The chain has TRBV6-1 and TRBJ2-1; TRBD2 matches at 10 bases. Germline V gene lookup returns CDR1 MNHNS and CDR2 SASEGT. CDR3 length: 14 residues. The J segment lost 10 bases and the V segment lost 4 bases, leaving 7 bases of the junction unmatched. The CDR3 loop reads CASSAGTSAGEQFF. CDR3 DNA sequence: TGTGCCAGCAGTGCCGGGACTAGCGCGGGGGAGCAGTTCTTC.